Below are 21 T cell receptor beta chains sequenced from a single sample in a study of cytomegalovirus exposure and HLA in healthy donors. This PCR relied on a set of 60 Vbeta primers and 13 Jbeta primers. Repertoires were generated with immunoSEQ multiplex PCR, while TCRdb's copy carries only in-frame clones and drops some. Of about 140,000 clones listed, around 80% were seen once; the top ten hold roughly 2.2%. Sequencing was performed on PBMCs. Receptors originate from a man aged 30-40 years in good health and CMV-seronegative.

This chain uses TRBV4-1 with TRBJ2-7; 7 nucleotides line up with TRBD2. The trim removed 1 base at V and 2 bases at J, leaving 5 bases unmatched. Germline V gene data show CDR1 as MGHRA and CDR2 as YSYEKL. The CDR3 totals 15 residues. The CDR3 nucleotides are TGCGCCAGCAGCCAAGTCTCCGGGGGGACCTACGAGCAGTACTTC. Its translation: CASSQVSGGTYEQYF.

Here the CDR3 reads CASSWDRGFYEQYF. The CDR3 nucleotides read TGTGCCAGCAGTTGGGACAGGGGATTTTACGAGCAGTACTTC. The rearrangement uses TRBV28 and TRBJ2-7; the match to TRBD1 covers 10 bases. CDR1 MDHEN and CDR2 SYDVKM come from the germline V gene. The trim removed 4 bases at V and 4 bases at J, leaving 4 bases unmatched. The CDR3 totals 14 residues. Full variable domain (rest looked up from reference TRBV28 and TRBJ2-7): DVKVTQSSRYLVKRTGEKVFLECVQDMDHENMFWYRQDPGLGLRLIYFSYDVKMKEKGDIPEGYSVSREKKERFSLILESASTNQTSMYLCASSWDRGFYEQYFGPGTRLTVT.

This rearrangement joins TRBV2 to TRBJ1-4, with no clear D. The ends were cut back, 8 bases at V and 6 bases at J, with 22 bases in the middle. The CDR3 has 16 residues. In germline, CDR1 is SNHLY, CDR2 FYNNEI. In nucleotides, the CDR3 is TGTGCCAGCGGGCCCCACCCCCCTGCCCTGCATGAAAAACTGTTTTTT. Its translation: CASGPHPPALHEKLFF.

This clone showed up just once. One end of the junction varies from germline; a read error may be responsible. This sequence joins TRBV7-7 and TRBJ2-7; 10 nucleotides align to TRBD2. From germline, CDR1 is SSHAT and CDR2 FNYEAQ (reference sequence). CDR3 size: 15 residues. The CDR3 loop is CASSPGLAASHEQYF. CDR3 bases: TGTGCTAGCAGCCCCGGACTAGCGGCCAGTCACGAGCAGTACTTC.

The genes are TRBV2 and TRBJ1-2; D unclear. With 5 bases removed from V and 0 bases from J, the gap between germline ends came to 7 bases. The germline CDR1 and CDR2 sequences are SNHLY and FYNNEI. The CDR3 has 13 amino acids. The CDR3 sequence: CASSRGSNYGYTF. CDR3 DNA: TGTGCCAGCAGTCGGGGATCTAACTATGGCTACACCTTC.

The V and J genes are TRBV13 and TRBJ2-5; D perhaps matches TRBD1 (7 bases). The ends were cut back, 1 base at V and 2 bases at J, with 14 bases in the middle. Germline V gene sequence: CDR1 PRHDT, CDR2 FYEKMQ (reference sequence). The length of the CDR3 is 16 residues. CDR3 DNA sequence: TGTGCCAGCAGCTTAGTGACAGGGAGGTCTCAAGAGACCCAGTACTTC. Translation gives CASSLVTGRSQETQYF. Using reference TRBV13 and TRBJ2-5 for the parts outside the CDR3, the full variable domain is AAGVIQSPRHLIKEKRETATLKCYPIPRHDTVYWYQQGPGQDPQFLISFYEKMQSDKGSIPDRFSAQQFSDYHSELNMSSLELGDSALYFCASSLVTGRSQETQYFGPGTRLLVL.

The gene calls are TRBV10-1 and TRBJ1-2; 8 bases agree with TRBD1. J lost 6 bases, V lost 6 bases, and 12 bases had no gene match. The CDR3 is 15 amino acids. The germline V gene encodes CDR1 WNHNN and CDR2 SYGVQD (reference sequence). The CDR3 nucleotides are TGCGCCAGCAGCGCCCCCAGGGGGCGCGACAATGGCTACACCTTC. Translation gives CASSAPRGRDNGYTF.

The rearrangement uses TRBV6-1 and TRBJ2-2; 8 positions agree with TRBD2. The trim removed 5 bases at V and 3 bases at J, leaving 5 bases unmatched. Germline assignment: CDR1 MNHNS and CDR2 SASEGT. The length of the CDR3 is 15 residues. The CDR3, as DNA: TGTGCCAGCAGTCCCGGGGGGGGAGACACCGGGGAGCTGTTTTTT. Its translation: CASSPGGGDTGELFF.

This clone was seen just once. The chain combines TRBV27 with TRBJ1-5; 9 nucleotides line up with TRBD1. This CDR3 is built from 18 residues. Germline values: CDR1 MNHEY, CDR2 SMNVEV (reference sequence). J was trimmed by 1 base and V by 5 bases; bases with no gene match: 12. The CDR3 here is CASSPRGTGTQSNQPQHF. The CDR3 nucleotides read TGTGCCAGCAGTCCAAGGGGGACAGGGACACAGAGCAATCAGCCCCAGCATTTT.

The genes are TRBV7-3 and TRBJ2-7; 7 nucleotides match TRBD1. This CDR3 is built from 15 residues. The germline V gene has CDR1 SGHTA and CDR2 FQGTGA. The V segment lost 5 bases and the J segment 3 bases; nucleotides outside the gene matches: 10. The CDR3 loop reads CASSRGLGTDYEQYF. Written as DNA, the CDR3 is TGTGCCAGCAGCCGTGGTTTGGGGACAGACTACGAGCAGTACTTC.

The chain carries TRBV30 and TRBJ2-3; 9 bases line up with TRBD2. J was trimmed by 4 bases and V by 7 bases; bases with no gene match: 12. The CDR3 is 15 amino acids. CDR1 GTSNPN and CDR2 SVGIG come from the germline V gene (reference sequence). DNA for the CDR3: TGTGCCTTAGCGGGTGGTAGCGGGAGACCAGATACGCAGTATTTT. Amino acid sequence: CALAGGSGRPDTQYF.

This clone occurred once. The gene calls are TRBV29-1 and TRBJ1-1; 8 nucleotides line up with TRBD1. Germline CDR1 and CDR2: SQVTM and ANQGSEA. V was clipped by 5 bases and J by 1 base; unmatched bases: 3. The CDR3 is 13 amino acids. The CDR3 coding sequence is TGCAGCGTTCTCGGGACAGGGAACACTGAAGCTTTCTTT. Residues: CSVLGTGNTEAFF. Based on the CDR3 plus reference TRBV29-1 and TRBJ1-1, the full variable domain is SAVISQKPSRDICQRGTSLTIQCQVDSQVTMMFWYRQQPGQSLTLIATANQGSEATYESGFVIDKFPISRPNLTFSTLTVSNMSPEDSSIYLCSVLGTGNTEAFFGQGTRLTVV.

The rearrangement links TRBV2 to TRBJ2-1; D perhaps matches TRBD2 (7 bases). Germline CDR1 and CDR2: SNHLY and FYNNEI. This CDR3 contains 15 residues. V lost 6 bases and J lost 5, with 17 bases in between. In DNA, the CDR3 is TGTGCCAGCAGGAGGGGGGGGGCCGCGGACAATGAGCAGTTCTTC. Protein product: CASRRGGAADNEQFF.

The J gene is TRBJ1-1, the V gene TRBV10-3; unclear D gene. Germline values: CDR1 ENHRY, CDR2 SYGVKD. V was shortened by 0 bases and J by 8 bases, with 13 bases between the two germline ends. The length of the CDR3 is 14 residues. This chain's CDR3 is CAISESTGSREAFF. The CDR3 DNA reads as TGTGCCATCAGTGAGTCGACCGGGTCCCGAGAAGCTTTCTTT.

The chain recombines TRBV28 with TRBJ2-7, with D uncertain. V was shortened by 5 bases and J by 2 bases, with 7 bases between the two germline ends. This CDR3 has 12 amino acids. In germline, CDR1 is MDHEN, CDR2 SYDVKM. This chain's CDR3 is CASSQVPYEQYF. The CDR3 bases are TGTGCCAGCAGTCAGGTCCCCTACGAGCAGTACTTC.

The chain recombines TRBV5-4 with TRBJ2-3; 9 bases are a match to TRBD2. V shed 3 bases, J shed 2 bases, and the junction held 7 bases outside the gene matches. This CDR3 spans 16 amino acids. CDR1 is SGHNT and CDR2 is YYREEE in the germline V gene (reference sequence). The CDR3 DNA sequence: TGTGCCAGCAGCTCCTGGGGCGGGAGGGTCACAGATACGCAGTATTTT. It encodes CASSSWGGRVTDTQYF.

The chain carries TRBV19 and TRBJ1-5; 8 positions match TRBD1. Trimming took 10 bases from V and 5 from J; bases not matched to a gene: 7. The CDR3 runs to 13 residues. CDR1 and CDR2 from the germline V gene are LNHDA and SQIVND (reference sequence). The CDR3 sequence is CATTGGYDQPQHF. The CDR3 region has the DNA TGTGCCACCACAGGGGGATACGATCAGCCCCAGCATTTT.

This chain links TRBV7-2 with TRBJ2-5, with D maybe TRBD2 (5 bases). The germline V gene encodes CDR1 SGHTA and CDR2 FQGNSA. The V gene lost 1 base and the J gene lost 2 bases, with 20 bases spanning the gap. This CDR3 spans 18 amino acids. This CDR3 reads CASSLVSLGALFQETQYF. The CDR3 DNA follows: TGTGCCAGCAGCTTAGTAAGTCTGGGAGCCCTCTTTCAAGAGACCCAGTACTTC.

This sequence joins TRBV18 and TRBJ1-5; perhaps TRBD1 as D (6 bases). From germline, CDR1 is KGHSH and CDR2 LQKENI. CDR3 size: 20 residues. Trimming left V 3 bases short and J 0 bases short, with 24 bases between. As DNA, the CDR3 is TGTGCCAGCTCACCCCGGAGCACACAGGGATCTTCACTTAGCAATCAGCCCCAGCATTTT. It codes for CASSPRSTQGSSLSNQPQHF. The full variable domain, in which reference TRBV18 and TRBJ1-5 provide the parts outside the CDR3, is NAGVMQNPRHLVRRRGQEARLRCSPMKGHSHVYWYRQLPEEGLKFMVYLQKENIIDESGMPKERFSAEFPKEGPSILRIQQVVRGDSAAYFCASSPRSTQGSSLSNQPQHFGDGTRLSIL.

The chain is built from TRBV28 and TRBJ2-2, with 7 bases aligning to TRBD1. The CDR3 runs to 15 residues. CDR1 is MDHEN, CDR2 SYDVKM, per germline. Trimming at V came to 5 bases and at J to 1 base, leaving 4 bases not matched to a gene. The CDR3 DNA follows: TGTGCCAGCAGTCGCCGGGACAGGAACACCGGGGAGCTGTTTTTT. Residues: CASSRRDRNTGELFF. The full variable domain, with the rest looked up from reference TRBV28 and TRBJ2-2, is DVKVTQSSRYLVKRTGEKVFLECVQDMDHENMFWYRQDPGLGLRLIYFSYDVKMKEKGDIPEGYSVSREKKERFSLILESASTNQTSMYLCASSRRDRNTGELFFGEGSRLTVL.

The CDR3 protein is CASGRTQGSWEQYF. CDR3 nucleotides: TGTGCCAGTGGGAGGACCCAGGGCTCCTGGGAGCAGTACTTC. The chain recombines TRBV6-1 with TRBJ2-7; tentatively, D is TRBD2 (6 bases). The V end was cut by 9 bases, the J end by 7 bases, with 22 bases between. This CDR3 contains 14 residues. CDR1 is MNHNS, CDR2 SASEGT, per germline.